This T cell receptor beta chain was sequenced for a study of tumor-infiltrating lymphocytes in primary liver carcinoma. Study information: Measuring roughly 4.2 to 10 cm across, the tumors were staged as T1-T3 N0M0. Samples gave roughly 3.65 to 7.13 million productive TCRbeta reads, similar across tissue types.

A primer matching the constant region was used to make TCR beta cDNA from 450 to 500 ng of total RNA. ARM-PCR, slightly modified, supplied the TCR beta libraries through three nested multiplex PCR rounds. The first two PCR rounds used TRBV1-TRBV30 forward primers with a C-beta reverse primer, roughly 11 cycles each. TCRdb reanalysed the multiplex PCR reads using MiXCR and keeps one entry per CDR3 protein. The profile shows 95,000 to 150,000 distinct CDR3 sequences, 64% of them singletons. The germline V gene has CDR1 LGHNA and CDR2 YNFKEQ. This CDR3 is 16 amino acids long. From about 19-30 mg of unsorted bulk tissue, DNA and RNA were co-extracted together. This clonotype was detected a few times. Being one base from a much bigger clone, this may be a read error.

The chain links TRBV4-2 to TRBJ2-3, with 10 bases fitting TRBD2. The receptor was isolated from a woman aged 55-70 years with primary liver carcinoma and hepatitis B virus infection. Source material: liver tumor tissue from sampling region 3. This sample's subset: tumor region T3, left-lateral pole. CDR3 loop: CAGSTTRTSGLNTQYF. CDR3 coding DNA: TGTGCCGGCAGCACTACCCGGACTAGCGGACTTAACACGCAGTATTTT.